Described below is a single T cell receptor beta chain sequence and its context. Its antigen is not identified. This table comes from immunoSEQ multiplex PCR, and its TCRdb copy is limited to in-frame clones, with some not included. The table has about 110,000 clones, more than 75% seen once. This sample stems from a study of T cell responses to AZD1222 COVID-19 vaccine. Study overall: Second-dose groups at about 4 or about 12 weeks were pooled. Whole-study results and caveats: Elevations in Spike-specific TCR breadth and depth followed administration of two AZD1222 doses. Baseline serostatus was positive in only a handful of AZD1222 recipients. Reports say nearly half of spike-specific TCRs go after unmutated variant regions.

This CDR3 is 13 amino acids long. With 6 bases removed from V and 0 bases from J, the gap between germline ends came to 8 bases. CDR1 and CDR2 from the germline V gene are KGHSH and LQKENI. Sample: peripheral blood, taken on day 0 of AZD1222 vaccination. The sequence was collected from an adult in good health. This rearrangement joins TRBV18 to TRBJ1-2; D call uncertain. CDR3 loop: CASSRGANYGYTF. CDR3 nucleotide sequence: TGTGCCAGCTCTCGGGGAGCTAACTATGGCTACACCTTC.